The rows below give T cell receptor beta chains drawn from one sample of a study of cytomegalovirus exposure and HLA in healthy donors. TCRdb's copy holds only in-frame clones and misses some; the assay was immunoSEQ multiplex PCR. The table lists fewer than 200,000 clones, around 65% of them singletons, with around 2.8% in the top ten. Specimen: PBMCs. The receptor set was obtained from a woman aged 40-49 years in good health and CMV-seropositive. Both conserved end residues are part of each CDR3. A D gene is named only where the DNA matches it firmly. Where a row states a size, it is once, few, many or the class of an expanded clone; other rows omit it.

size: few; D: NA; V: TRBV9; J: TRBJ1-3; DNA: TGTGCCAGCAGCGTAGCGACAAACTCCGGAAACACCATATATTTT; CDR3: CASSVATNSGNTIYF
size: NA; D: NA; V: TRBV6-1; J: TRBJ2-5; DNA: TGTGCCAGCAGTGAAGGCGGGGCTCAAGAGACCCAGTACTTC; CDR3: CASSEGGAQETQYF
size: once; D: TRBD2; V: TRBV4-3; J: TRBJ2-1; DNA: TGCGCCAGCAGCCAGACGGGGACTAGCGGTTACAATGAGCAGTTCTTC; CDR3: CASSQTGTSGYNEQFF
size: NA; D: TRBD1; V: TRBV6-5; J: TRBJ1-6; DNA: TGTGCCAGCAGAACCACGGGACAGAAAAATTCACCCCTCCACTTT; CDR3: CASRTTGQKNSPLHF
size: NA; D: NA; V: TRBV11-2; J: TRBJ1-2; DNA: TGTGCCAGCAGCCCCCTGGACAGACGAAGGGGCTATGGCTACACCTTC; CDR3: CASSPLDRRRGYGYTF
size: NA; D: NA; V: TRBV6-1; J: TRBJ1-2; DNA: TGTGCCAGCAGTGAGACTGCGCGGGATGGCTACACCTTC; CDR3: CASSETARDGYTF
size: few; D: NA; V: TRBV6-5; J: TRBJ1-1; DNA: TGTGCCAGCAGTTACTCGGGGCAACGCGAAGCTTTCTTT; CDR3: CASSYSGQREAFF
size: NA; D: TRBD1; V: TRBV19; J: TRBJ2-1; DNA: TGTGCCAGTAGTACTTACGGGACAGAGCTAAACAATGAGCAGTTCTTC; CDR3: CASSTYGTELNNEQFF
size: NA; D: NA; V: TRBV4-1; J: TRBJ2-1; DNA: TGCGCCAGCAGCCAAAGGGACTCGTACCATGAGCAGTTCTTC; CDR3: CASSQRDSYHEQFF
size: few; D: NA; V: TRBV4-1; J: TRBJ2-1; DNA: TGCGCCAGCAGCCAAGATCGGGGGGAGCAGTTCTTC; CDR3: CASSQDRGEQFF
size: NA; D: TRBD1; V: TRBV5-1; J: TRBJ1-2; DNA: TGCGCCAGCAGCCGGGACAGCTATGGCTACCCCTTC; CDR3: CASSRDSYGYPF
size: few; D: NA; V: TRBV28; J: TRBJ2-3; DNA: TGTGCCAGCAGTCCCGGCACAGATACGCAGTATTTT; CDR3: CASSPGTDTQYF
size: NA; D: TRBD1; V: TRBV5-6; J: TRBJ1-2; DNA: TGTGCCAGCAGCCCGACAGGGGTGGGCTACACCTTC; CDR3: CASSPTGVGYTF
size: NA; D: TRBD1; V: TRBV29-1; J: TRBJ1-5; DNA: TGCAGCGTTACAGGGACAGGGAGCAATCAGCCCCAGCATTTT; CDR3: CSVTGTGSNQPQHF
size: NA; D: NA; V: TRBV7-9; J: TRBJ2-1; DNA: TGTGCCAGCAGCCCCGGGCCCGACAGTGGCAAGCAGTTCTTC; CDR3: CASSPGPDSGKQFF
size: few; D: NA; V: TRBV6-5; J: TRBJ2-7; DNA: TGTGCCAGCAGTCCAGCGAGGGACGAGCAGTACTTC; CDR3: CASSPARDEQYF
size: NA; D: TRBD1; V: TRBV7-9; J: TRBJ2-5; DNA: TGTGCCAGCAGAGGGACAGTAGAGACCCAGTACTTC; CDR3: CASRGTVETQYF
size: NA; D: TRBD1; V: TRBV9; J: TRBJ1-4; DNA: TGTGCCAGCAGCCCAAAGGGACAGATAAATGAAAAACTGTTTTTT; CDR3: CASSPKGQINEKLFF
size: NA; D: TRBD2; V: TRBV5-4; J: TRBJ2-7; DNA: TGTGCCAGCAGCTTGTCGGGACTACAATCCTACGAGCAGTACTTC; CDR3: CASSLSGLQSYEQYF
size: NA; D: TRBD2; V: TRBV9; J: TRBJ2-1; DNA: TGTGCCAGCAGCCCACTAGCGGGAGGAGGGAATGAGCAGTTCTTC; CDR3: CASSPLAGGGNEQFF
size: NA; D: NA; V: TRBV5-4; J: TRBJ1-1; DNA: TGTGCCAGCAGCTTGGTCGGGAGTGGCACTGAAGCTTTCTTT; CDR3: CASSLVGSGTEAFF
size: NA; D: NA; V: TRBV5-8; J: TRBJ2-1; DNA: TGTGCCAGCAGCTTGCGAGGGAGCAACTACAATGAGCAGTTCTTC; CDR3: CASSLRGSNYNEQFF
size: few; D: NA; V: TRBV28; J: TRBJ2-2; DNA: TGTGCCAGCAGTTTACTAACCCAAACCGGGGAGCTGTTTTTT; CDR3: CASSLLTQTGELFF
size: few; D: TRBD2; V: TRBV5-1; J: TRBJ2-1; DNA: TGCGCCAGCAGCTTGTCCGGGACTAGCGGCCACAATGAGCAGTTCTTC; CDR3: CASSLSGTSGHNEQFF
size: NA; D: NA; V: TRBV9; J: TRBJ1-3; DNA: TGTGCCAGCAGCGTAGAGGTGGGGAGCTCTGGAAACACCATATATTTT; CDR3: CASSVEVGSSGNTIYF
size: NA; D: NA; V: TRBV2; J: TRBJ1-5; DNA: TGTGCCAGCAGTGTCCTTAGCAATCAGCCCCAGCATTTT; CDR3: CASSVLSNQPQHF
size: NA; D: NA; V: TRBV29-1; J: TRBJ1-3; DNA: TGCAGCGTTCCCGGGGTAGAGGGTGGAAACACCATATATTTT; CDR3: CSVPGVEGGNTIYF
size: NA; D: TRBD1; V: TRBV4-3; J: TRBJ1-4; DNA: TGCGCCAGCAGCCAAGAGGGACAGGGGGATGAAAAACTGTTTTTT; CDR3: CASSQEGQGDEKLFF